This is a list of T cell receptor beta chains from one sample in a study of blood T cell repertoires in COVID-19. Sequenced by immunoSEQ multiplex PCR; TCRdb stores in-frame clones only, minus some. Among 110,000 or so clones listed, 75% to 90% were seen once. The sample taken for sequencing was peripheral blood. These receptors all come from a woman in her forties or fifties with acute or convalescent COVID-19. CDR3s include the opening cysteine and the closing phenylalanine or tryptophan. A D gene is named only where the DNA matches it firmly. Rows may omit the clone size; those that give it use once, few, many or a size class.

J: TRBJ1-5
size: .
D: TRBD1
V: TRBV28
CDR3: CASSRDRGRDQPQHF
DNA: TGTGCCAGCAGTCGTGACAGGGGGCGAGATCAGCCCCAGCATTTT

J: TRBJ1-6
size: .
D: .
V: TRBV27
CDR3: CASSFRLQNSPLHF
DNA: TGTGCCAGCAGTTTCCGATTACAGAATTCACCCCTCCACTTT

J: TRBJ1-1
size: .
D: TRBD1
V: TRBV2
CDR3: CASSVKTGVEAFF
DNA: TGTGCCAGCAGTGTGAAGACAGGGGTTGAAGCTTTCTTT

J: TRBJ2-4
size: once
D: .
V: TRBV19
CDR3: CASSSTGINIQYF
DNA: TGTGCCAGTAGTTCAACGGGAATAAACATTCAGTACTTC

J: TRBJ1-1
size: .
D: .
V: TRBV3-1/TRBV3-2
CDR3: CASGRDIRTEAFF
DNA: TGTGCCAGCGGCAGGGATATTCGGACTGAAGCTTTCTTT

J: TRBJ2-2
size: .
D: TRBD1
V: TRBV7-2
CDR3: CASSPDRPLVVGELFF
DNA: TGTGCCAGCAGCCCGGACAGGCCTCTTGTCGTCGGGGAGCTGTTTTTT

J: TRBJ2-1
size: .
D: .
V: TRBV5-6
CDR3: CASSRGGALFF
DNA: TGTGCCAGCAGCCGAGGGGGGGCACTGTTCTTC

J: TRBJ1-6
size: once
D: .
V: TRBV28
CDR3: CAGREAVTNSPLHF
DNA: TGTGCCGGCCGCGAGGCAGTAACTAATTCACCCCTCCACTTT

J: TRBJ1-2
size: .
D: TRBD1
V: TRBV7-9
CDR3: CASSSGQEEGYTF
DNA: TGTGCCAGCAGCTCCGGACAGGAGGAGGGCTACACCTTC

J: TRBJ2-6
size: once
D: .
V: TRBV3-1/TRBV3-2
CDR3: CASSQMFSRSGANVLTF
DNA: TGTGCCAGCAGCCAAATGTTTAGTCGTTCTGGGGCCAACGTCCTGACTTTC

J: TRBJ2-5
size: .
D: TRBD1
V: TRBV18
CDR3: CASSPRATGGIQETQYF
DNA: TGTGCCAGCTCACCAAGGGCGACAGGGGGGATCCAAGAGACCCAGTACTTC

J: TRBJ1-1
size: once
D: .
V: TRBV7-3
CDR3: CASSFDSDTEAFF
DNA: TGTGCCAGCAGCTTCGACAGTGATACTGAAGCTTTCTTT

J: TRBJ2-7
size: .
D: .
V: TRBV29-1
CDR3: CSVEQPSSYEQYF
DNA: TGCAGCGTTGAACAACCGAGTAGCTACGAGCAGTACTTC

J: TRBJ1-3
size: .
D: .
V: TRBV9
CDR3: CASRGAENTIYF
DNA: TGTGCCAGCAGGGGGGCCGAAAACACCATATATTTT

J: TRBJ2-3
size: .
D: TRBD2
V: TRBV5-6
CDR3: CASSFASGRGSTDTQYF
DNA: TGTGCCAGCAGCTTCGCTAGCGGGAGAGGGAGCACAGATACGCAGTATTTT

J: TRBJ2-7
size: .
D: TRBD2
V: TRBV27
CDR3: CASSLAGVGVGEQYF
DNA: TGTGCCAGCAGTCTAGCGGGAGTAGGAGTGGGCGAGCAGTACTTC

J: TRBJ1-2
size: .
D: .
V: TRBV27
CDR3: CASSLSTGINYGYTF
DNA: TGTGCCAGCAGTTTAAGTACAGGGATAAACTATGGCTACACCTTC

J: TRBJ1-1
size: .
D: .
V: TRBV7-9
CDR3: CASSRPGRGGRTEAFF
DNA: TGTGCCAGCAGCCGCCCAGGGAGGGGAGGGCGCACTGAAGCTTTCTTT

J: TRBJ2-3
size: .
D: TRBD1
V: TRBV28
CDR3: CARGQGVRCDTDTQYF
DNA: TGTGCCAGGGGACAGGGCGTGAGGTGCGACACAGATACGCAGTATTTT

J: TRBJ1-6
size: .
D: TRBD1
V: TRBV27
CDR3: CASRWKTGGSSYNSPLHF
DNA: TGTGCCAGCCGCTGGAAAACAGGGGGGAGCTCCTATAATTCACCCCTCCACTTT

J: TRBJ2-7
size: once
D: .
V: TRBV28
CDR3: CASSGRDRTYEQYF
DNA: TGTGCCAGCAGTGGGAGGGACAGGACCTACGAGCAGTACTTC

J: TRBJ2-1
size: .
D: .
V: TRBV19
CDR3: CASSIGRNVFYNEQFF
DNA: TGTGCCAGTAGTATCGGCAGGAACGTATTCTACAATGAGCAGTTCTTC

J: TRBJ1-5
size: .
D: .
V: TRBV3-1/TRBV3-2
CDR3: CASSQDIAGPRNQPQHF
DNA: TGTGCCAGCAGCCAAGATATTGCGGGCCCTCGCAATCAGCCCCAGCATTTT

J: TRBJ2-1
size: .
D: .
V: TRBV27
CDR3: CASKKEGSNEQFF
DNA: TGTGCCAGCAAAAAGGAGGGGTCCAATGAGCAGTTCTTC

J: TRBJ1-1
size: .
D: .
V: TRBV9
CDR3: CASAKGENTEAFF
DNA: TGTGCCAGCGCCAAAGGGGAGAACACTGAAGCTTTCTTT

J: TRBJ2-7
size: .
D: .
V: TRBV4-3
CDR3: CASSHPGGEQYF
DNA: TGCGCCAGCAGCCACCCCGGGGGAGAGCAGTACTTC

J: TRBJ1-4
size: .
D: .
V: TRBV20-1
CDR3: CSVRTVEKLFF
DNA: TGCAGTGTCAGAACAGTTGAAAAACTGTTTTTT

J: TRBJ1-5
size: .
D: TRBD1
V: TRBV4-1
CDR3: CASSQTGVSETQHF
DNA: TGCGCCAGCAGCCAAACAGGGGTCAGCGAAACCCAGCATTTT

J: TRBJ1-1
size: .
D: .
V: TRBV2
CDR3: CASSVARDTEAFF
DNA: TGTGCCAGCAGTGTCGCGAGAGACACTGAAGCTTTCTTT

J: TRBJ2-3
size: .
D: .
V: TRBV24-1
CDR3: CATSNSRGTDTQYF
DNA: TGTGCCACCAGCAACTCGCGGGGCACAGATACGCAGTATTTT

J: TRBJ1-2
size: .
D: TRBD1
V: TRBV28
CDR3: CASSRQGAGYTF
DNA: TGTGCCAGCAGTCGACAGGGGGCGGGCTACACCTTC

J: TRBJ1-2
size: .
D: .
V: TRBV28
CDR3: CASSLSLSNYGYTF
DNA: TGTGCCAGCAGCCTTAGTCTGTCTAACTATGGCTACACCTTC

J: TRBJ1-2
size: few
D: TRBD1
V: TRBV5-1
CDR3: CASSHGYGQGNYGYTF
DNA: TGCGCCAGCAGCCATGGGTATGGACAGGGAAATTATGGCTACACCTTC

J: TRBJ2-3
size: .
D: .
V: TRBV27
CDR3: CASSLFAAEEDTQYF
DNA: TGTGCCAGCAGTTTATTCGCGGCTGAGGAAGATACGCAGTATTTT

J: TRBJ1-3
size: .
D: .
V: TRBV19
CDR3: CASSTGTLSGNTIYF
DNA: TGTGCCAGTAGTACCGGGACACTCTCTGGAAACACCATATATTTT

J: TRBJ1-2
size: .
D: TRBD1
V: TRBV9
CDR3: CASSVEGQSHYGYTF
DNA: TGTGCCAGCAGCGTAGAGGGACAGAGCCACTATGGCTACACCTTC

J: TRBJ1-2
size: .
D: TRBD1
V: TRBV7-8
CDR3: CASLGQDGGYTF
DNA: TGTGCCAGCCTCGGACAGGACGGTGGCTACACCTTC